These 7 T cell receptor beta chains were sequenced from one sample in a study of blood T cells in healthy people across ages. For the second PCR, which ran for about 7 to 11 cycles, a sample-barcoded 5' primer and a J-beta primer mix were used. One entry per CDR3 protein, called by TCRdb with MiXCR from the 5' RACE reads. Of more than 1.4 million distinct CDR3 sequences listed, roughly 45% are singletons. Material: blood. The receptors shown here come from a woman between 18 and 29 years old in good health.

V gene TRBV2 combines with J gene TRBJ2-4; 12 positions match TRBD2. Trimming at V came to 5 bases and at J to 0 bases, leaving 8 bases not matched to a gene. This CDR3 region has 18 residues. Germline V gene lookup returns CDR1 SNHLY and CDR2 FYNNEI. CDR3 protein: CASSSGTSGRGAKNIQYF. The CDR3 DNA sequence: TGTGCCAGCAGTTCCGGGACTAGCGGGCGGGGAGCCAAAAACATTCAGTACTTC.

This clonotype has more than one count but fewer than ten. Here the CDR3 reads CASSLFRGDRVIGGNQPQHF. CDR3 DNA: TGTGCCAGCAGCTTGTTCCGCGGGGACAGGGTAATCGGTGGCAATCAGCCCCAGCATTTT. The chain combines TRBV7-8 with TRBJ1-5, with TRBD1 matching 9 bases. Germline V lookup: CDR1 SGHVS, CDR2 FQNEAQ. J lost 2 bases, V lost 3 bases, and 17 bases had no gene match. This CDR3 contains 20 residues. Drawing the rest from reference TRBV7-8 and TRBJ1-5, the complete variable domain is GAGVSQSPRYKVAKRGQDVALRCDPISGHVSLFWYQQALGQGPEFLTYFQNEAQLDKSGLPSDRFFAERPEGSVSTLKIQRTQQEDSAVYLCASSLFRGDRVIGGNQPQHFGDGTRLSIL.

The chain is built from TRBV7-2 and TRBJ2-1; 9 bases are shared with TRBD1. The trim removed 5 bases at V and 12 bases at J, leaving 11 bases unmatched. The CDR3 is 14 residues long. Germline assignment: CDR1 SGHTA and CDR2 FQGNSA. The CDR3 reads CASSQGQGFRGQFF. The CDR3 DNA is TGTGCCAGCAGCCAAGGACAGGGGTTTCGTGGGCAGTTCTTC.

This chain links TRBV12-3 or TRBV12-4 with TRBJ2-4; D call uncertain. V was pared by 1 base and J by 1 base, with 8 bases between. The CDR3 consists of 15 residues. The CDR3, as DNA: TGTGCCAGCAGTTTAGAGAGTATGGCCAAAAACATTCAGTACTTC. Encoded protein: CASSLESMAKNIQYF.

The V call is TRBV6-1, the J call TRBJ2-7; D is uncertain. This CDR3 contains 12 residues. Germline V CDR1 and CDR2: MNHNS, SASEGT. V shed 7 bases and J shed 0 bases, with 7 bases lying between them. CDR3 DNA sequence: TGTGCCAGCAACCGAAACTCCTACGAGCAGTACTTC. Translated, it gives CASNRNSYEQYF.

The chain has TRBV4-1 and TRBJ1-1; D is unresolved. V shed 0 bases and J shed 0 bases, with 8 bases lying between them. The CDR3 runs 15 residues. Germline CDR1 MGHRA, CDR2 YSYEKL. The CDR3 DNA sequence: TGCGCCAGCAGCCAAGATAGGACTCTGAACACTGAAGCTTTCTTT. This sequence encodes CASSQDRTLNTEAFF.

There are a few counts of this clonotype. V usage is TRBV7-8 and J usage is TRBJ2-1, with D perhaps matching TRBD1 (5 bases). This CDR3 is 17 amino acids long. Germline V gene sequence: CDR1 SGHVS, CDR2 FQNEAQ. Trimming removed 5 bases from V and 7 bases from J, with 24 bases in between. The CDR3 spells CASSDKLGRDSLNEQFF. The CDR3 nucleotides are TGTGCCAGCAGCGATAAACTGGGGCGAGACTCATTAAATGAGCAGTTCTTC.